The following is a TCR beta chain sequence with its context. The read comes to an end 3 residues before the CDR3 does, leaving the germline J gene to fill in the end. V lost 0 bases and J lost 7, with 9 bases in between. CDR1 and CDR2 from the germline V gene are SGHAT and FQNNGV. The CDR3 runs 13 residues. The nonmyeloablative bone marrow transplants came from related graft donors, with transient mixed chimerism. This entry is derived from a study of Tregs in tolerant kidney transplant recipients. Data came from immunoSEQ multiplex PCR; TCRdb stores just in-frame clones and leaves some out. The ten top clones account for 1.8%, within a sample of around 33,000 clones.

The source is a human patient who received a combined kidney and bone marrow transplant. Certain T cells may be donor cells from the graft. The sequencing here drew on CD4+ T cells from blood (PBMCs), taken 24 months after the transplant. The chain couples TRBV11-2 to TRBJ2-5, with unresolved D. The covered CDR3 bases are TGTGCCAGCAGCTTAGATTGGTCCGGGACC. Translating it yields CASSLDWSGT. In full, the CDR3 is CASSLDWSGTQYF. The full variable domain, completed using reference TRBV11-2 and TRBJ2-5, is EAGVAQSPRYKIIEKRQSVAFWCNPISGHATLYWYQQILGQGPKLLIQFQNNGVVDDSQLPKDRFSAERLKGVDSTLKIQPAKLEDSAVYLCASSLDWSGTQYFGPGTRLLVL.